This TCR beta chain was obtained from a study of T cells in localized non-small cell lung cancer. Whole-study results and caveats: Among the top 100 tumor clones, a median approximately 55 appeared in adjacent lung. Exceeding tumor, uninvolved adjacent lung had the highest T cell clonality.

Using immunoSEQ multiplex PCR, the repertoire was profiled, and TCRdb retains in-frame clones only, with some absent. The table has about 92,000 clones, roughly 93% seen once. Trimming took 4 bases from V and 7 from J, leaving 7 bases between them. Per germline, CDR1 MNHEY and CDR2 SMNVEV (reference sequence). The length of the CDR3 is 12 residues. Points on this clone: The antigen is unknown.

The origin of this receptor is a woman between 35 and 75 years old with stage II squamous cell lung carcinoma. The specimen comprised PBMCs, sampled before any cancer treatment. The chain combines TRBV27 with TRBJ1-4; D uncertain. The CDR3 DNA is TGTGCCAGCAGTTATGGAGGTGAAAAACTGTTTTTT. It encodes CASSYGGEKLFF.